This T cell receptor (beta chain) was retrieved from a study of T cells in localized non-small cell lung cancer. The CDR3 loop spans 17 amino acids. The trim removed 4 bases at V and 3 bases at J, leaving 10 bases unmatched. Looked up from germline, CDR1 is SGDLS and CDR2 is YYNGEE. In regard to this clone: What it binds is unknown.

Only in-frame clones appear in the TCRdb table, and some are missing; sequencing was by immunoSEQ multiplex PCR. The table lists approximately 76,000 clones, around 82% of them singletons. Study results and limitations: Researchers found a median around 59 of the top 100 tumor clones in adjacent lung. The greatest T cell clonality was found in uninvolved adjacent lung (higher than in tumor).

The TCR sequence derives from a female donor aged 60 or older with stage I lung adenocarcinoma. The J gene is TRBJ2-7, the V gene TRBV9; 13 nucleotides agree with TRBD2. This specimen was peripheral blood, taken before any cancer treatment. Here the CDR3 reads CASSPGLAGASIYEQYF. CDR3 DNA sequence: TGTGCCAGCAGCCCAGGACTAGCGGGAGCCTCTATCTACGAGCAGTACTTC.